Following are 11 T cell receptor beta chains from one sample sequenced in a study of T cell responses to AZD1222 COVID-19 vaccine. Measured with immunoSEQ multiplex PCR; TCRdb has only the in-frame clones, and not every one. The table has some 140,000 clones, about 90% seen once. This specimen was peripheral blood, taken on day 0 of AZD1222 vaccination. Every receptor here comes from an adult in good health.

This rearrangement joins TRBV6-1 to TRBJ2-2; D unclear. With 0 bases removed from V and 7 bases from J, the gap between germline ends came to 9 bases. From germline, CDR1 is MNHNS and CDR2 SASEGT. The CDR3 is 14 residues long. The CDR3 reads CASSEAPDGGELFF. CDR3 nucleotides: TGTGCCAGCAGTGAAGCGCCTGATGGCGGGGAGCTGTTTTTT.

The V and J genes are TRBV5-5 and TRBJ2-2, with D tentatively TRBD1 (6 bases). CDR3 size: 15 residues. The V end was cut by 0 bases, the J end by 1 base, with 7 bases between. CDR1 is SGHKS, CDR2 YYEKEE, per germline (reference sequence). The CDR3 DNA is TGTGCCAGCAGCTTGGCGACAGGGAACACCGGGGAGCTGTTTTTT. This codes for CASSLATGNTGELFF.

The rearrangement joins TRBV27 to TRBJ1-5; 11 nucleotides match TRBD1. The CDR3 is 15 amino acids. CDR1 is MNHEY and CDR2 is SMNVEV in the germline V gene (reference sequence). V lost 6 bases and J lost 4; bases outside the gene matches: 5. The CDR3 here is CASSLGTGGNQPQHF. The DNA of the CDR3 is TGTGCCAGCAGCTTAGGGACAGGGGGGAATCAGCCCCAGCATTTT.

CDR3 amino acids: CASSVGQTLNQPQHF. The CDR3 coding sequence is TGTGCCAGCAGCGTAGGTCAGACGCTTAATCAGCCCCAGCATTTT. The chain couples TRBV9 to TRBJ1-5; no clear D. Trimming left V 0 bases short and J 4 bases short, with 11 bases between. Germline CDR1 SGDLS, CDR2 YYNGEE. The CDR3 contains 15 residues.

The CDR3 sequence is CATSTGGTNTGELFF. The CDR3 bases are TGTGCCACCAGCACAGGGGGAACGAACACCGGGGAGCTGTTTTTT. V and J are TRBV15 and TRBJ2-2; 7 bases fit TRBD1. V gave up 4 bases and J gave up 0 bases; unmatched junction bases: 2. Germline V gives CDR1 LNHNV, CDR2 YYDKDF (reference sequence). This CDR3 contains 15 residues.

The chain links TRBV7-9 to TRBJ1-2, with 12 bases aligning to TRBD1. V lost 1 base and J lost 1; bases outside the gene matches: 4. The CDR3 runs 17 residues. CDR1 is SEHNR, CDR2 FQNEAQ, per germline (reference sequence). CDR3 amino acids: CASSLEGQGAINYGYTF. CDR3 nucleotides: TGTGCCAGCAGCTTAGAGGGACAGGGGGCGATTAACTATGGCTACACCTTC.

This clone was seen once. The DNA of the CDR3 is TGTGCCACCAGTGAGCCGCGGGGGTACCAAGAGACCCAGTACTTC. Residues: CATSEPRGYQETQYF. The chain joins TRBV24-1 to TRBJ2-5; TRBD2 matches at 7 bases. J was trimmed by 0 bases and V by 4 bases; bases with no gene match: 4. Germline lookup yields CDR1 KGHDR and CDR2 SFDVKD. This CDR3 comprises 15 residues.

The CDR3 DNA reads TGTGCCAGTAGTACCGCCCGGGACAGGGCTTTCTTT. Translating gives CASSTARDRAFF. The chain uses TRBV19 and TRBJ1-1, with 8 bases matching TRBD1. The V and J ends lost 4 bases and 11 bases, in that order; junction bases with no gene match: 6. CDR1 and CDR2 from the germline V gene are LNHDA and SQIVND (reference sequence). This CDR3 comprises 12 residues. Together with reference TRBV19 and TRBJ1-1, the CDR3 gives the full variable domain: DGGITQSPKYLFRKEGQNVTLSCEQNLNHDAMYWYRQDPGQGLRLIYYSQIVNDFQKGDIAEGYSVSREKKESFPLTVTSAQKNPTAFYLCASSTARDRAFFGQGTRLTVV.

The chain carries TRBV3-1 (or the pseudogene TRBV3-2) and TRBJ1-1, with D tentatively TRBD1 (6 bases). In germline, CDR1 is LGHDT, CDR2 YNNKEL (reference sequence). V lost 2 bases and J lost 7, with 17 bases in between. This CDR3 contains 15 residues. The CDR3 DNA reads TGTGCCAGCAGCCAAAGGGTAGGAGGGGGAAGTGAAGCTTTCTTT. Residues: CASSQRVGGGSEAFF.

V usage is TRBV10-2 and J usage is TRBJ1-1; 12 nucleotides line up with TRBD1. Germline V gene data show CDR1 as WSHSY and CDR2 as SAAADI. The CDR3 is made up of 16 amino acids. V was pared by 6 bases and J by 5 bases, with 10 bases of the junction left unmatched. In DNA form, the CDR3 reads TGCGCCAGCAGATCCACGGGACAGGGGGCTCATACTGAAGCTTTCTTT. Residues: CASRSTGQGAHTEAFF.

The chain recombines TRBV25-1 with TRBJ1-3; no clear D. Germline V gene lookup returns CDR1 MGHDK and CDR2 SYGVNS. This CDR3 is built from 15 residues. The V end lost 4 bases, the J end lost 0 bases, and 10 bases lay between the germline ends. CDR3 DNA sequence: TGTGCCAGCAGTGTGTGGGGTGACTCTGGAAACACCATATATTTT. Amino acid sequence: CASSVWGDSGNTIYF.